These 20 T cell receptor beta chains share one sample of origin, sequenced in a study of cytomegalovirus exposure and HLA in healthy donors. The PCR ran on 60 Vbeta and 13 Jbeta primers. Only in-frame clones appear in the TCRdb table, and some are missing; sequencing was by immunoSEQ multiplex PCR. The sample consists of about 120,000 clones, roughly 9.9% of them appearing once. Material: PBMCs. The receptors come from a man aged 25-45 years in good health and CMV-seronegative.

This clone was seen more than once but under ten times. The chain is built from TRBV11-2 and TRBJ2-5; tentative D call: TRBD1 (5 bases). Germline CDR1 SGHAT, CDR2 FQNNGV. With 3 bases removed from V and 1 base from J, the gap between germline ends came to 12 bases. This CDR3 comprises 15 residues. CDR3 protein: CASSLLIQGQETQYF. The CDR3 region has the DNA TGTGCCAGCAGCTTGCTCATCCAGGGCCAAGAGACCCAGTACTTC. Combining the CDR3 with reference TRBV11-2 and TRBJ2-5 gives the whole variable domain EAGVAQSPRYKIIEKRQSVAFWCNPISGHATLYWYQQILGQGPKLLIQFQNNGVVDDSQLPKDRFSAERLKGVDSTLKIQPAKLEDSAVYLCASSLLIQGQETQYFGPGTRLLVL.

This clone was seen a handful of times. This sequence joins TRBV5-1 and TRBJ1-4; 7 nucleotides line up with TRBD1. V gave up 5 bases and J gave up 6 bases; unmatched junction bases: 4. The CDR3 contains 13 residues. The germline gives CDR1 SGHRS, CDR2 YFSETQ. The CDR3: CASSPGTDEKLFF. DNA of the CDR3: TGCGCCAGCAGTCCCGGGACAGATGAAAAACTGTTTTTT.

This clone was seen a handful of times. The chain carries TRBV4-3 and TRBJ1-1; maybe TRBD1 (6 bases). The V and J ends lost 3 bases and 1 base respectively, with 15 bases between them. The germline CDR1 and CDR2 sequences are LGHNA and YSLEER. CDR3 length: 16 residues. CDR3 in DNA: TGCGCCAGCAGCCACACCTGGGGGGGCGAGAACACTGAAGCTTTCTTT. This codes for CASSHTWGGENTEAFF.

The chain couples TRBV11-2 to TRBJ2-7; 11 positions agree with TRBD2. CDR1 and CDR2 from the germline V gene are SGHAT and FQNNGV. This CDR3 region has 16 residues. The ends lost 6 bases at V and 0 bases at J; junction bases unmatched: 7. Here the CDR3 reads CASRAPGLAVSYEQYF. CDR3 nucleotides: TGTGCCAGCAGAGCCCCGGGACTAGCGGTCTCCTACGAGCAGTACTTC.

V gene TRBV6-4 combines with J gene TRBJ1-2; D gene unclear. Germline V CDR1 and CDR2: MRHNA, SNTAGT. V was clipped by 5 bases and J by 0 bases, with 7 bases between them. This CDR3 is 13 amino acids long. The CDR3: CASSPEANYGYTF. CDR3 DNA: TGTGCCAGCAGTCCGGAGGCTAACTATGGCTACACCTTC.

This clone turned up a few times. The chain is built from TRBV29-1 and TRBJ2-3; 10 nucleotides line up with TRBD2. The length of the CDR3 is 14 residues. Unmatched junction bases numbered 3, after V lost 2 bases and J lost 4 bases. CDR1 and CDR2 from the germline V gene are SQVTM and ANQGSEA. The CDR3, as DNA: TGCAGCGTTGAACCTAGCGGGAGCCCAGATACGCAGTATTTT. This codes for CSVEPSGSPDTQYF.

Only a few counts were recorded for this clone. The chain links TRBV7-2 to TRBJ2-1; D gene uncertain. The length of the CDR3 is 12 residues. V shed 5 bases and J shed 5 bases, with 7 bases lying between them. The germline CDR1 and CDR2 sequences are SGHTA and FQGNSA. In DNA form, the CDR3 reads TGTGCCAGCAGCGTAGACAACAATGAGCAGTTCTTC. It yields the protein CASSVDNNEQFF.

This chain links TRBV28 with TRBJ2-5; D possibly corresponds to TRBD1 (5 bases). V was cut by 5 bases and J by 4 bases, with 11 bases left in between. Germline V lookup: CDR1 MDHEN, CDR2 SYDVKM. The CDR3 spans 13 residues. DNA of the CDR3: TGTGCCAGCAGTCGCGCCCAGGGAGAGACCCAGTACTTC. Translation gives CASSRAQGETQYF.

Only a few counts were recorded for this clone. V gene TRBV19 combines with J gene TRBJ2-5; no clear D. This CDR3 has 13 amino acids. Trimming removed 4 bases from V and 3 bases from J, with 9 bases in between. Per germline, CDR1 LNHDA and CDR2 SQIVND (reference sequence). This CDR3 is CASSNSFKETQYF. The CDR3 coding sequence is TGTGCCAGTAGTAACAGCTTTAAAGAGACCCAGTACTTC.

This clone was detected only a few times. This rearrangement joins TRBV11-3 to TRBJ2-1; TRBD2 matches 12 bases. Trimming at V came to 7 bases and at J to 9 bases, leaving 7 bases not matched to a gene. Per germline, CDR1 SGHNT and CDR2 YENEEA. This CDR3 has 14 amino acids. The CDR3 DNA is TGTGCCAGCACCCCAGGACTAGCGGGGTCTGAGCAGTTCTTC. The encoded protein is CASTPGLAGSEQFF.

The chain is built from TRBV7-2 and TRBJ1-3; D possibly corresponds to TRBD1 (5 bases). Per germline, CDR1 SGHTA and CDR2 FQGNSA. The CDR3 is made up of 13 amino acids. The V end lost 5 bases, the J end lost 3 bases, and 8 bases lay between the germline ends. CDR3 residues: CASSLDSGNTIYF. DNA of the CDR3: TGTGCCAGCAGCCTCGACAGTGGAAACACCATATATTTT.

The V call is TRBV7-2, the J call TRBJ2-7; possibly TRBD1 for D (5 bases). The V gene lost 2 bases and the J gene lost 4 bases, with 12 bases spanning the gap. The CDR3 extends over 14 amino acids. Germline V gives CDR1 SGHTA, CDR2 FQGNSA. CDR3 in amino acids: CASSLKGLSYEQYF. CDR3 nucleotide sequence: TGTGCCAGCAGCTTAAAGGGGTTAAGTTACGAGCAGTACTTC. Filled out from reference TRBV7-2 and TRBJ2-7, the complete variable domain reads GAGVSQSPSNKVTEKGKDVELRCDPISGHTALYWYRQSLGQGLEFLIYFQGNSAPDKSGLPSDRFSAERTGGSVSTLTIQRTQQEDSAVYLCASSLKGLSYEQYFGPGTRLTVT.

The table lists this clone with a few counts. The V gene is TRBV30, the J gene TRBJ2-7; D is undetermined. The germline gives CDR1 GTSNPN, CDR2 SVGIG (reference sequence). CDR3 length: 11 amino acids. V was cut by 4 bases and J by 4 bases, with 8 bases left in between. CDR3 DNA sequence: TGTGCCTGGAAGTCGCGGTACGAGCAGTACTTC. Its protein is CAWKSRYEQYF.

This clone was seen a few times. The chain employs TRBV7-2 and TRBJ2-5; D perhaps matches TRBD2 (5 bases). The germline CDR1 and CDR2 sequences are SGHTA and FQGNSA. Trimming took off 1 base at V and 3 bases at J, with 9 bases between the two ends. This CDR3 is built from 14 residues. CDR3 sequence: CASSLVIGEETQYF. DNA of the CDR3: TGTGCCAGCAGCTTAGTGATCGGGGAAGAGACCCAGTACTTC.

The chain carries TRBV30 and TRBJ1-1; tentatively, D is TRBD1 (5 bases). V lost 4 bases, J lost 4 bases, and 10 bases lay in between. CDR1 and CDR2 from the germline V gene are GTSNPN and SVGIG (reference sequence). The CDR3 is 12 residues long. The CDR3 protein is CAWKRGGTEAFF. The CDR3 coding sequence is TGTGCCTGGAAAAGGGGAGGCACTGAAGCTTTCTTT.

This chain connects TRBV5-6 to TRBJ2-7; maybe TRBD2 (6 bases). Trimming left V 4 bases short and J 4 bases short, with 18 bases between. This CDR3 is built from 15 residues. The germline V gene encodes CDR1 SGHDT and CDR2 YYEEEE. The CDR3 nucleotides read TGTGCCAGCAGCGAAGCCGGGACTCTACGATACGAGCAGTACTTC. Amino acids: CASSEAGTLRYEQYF.

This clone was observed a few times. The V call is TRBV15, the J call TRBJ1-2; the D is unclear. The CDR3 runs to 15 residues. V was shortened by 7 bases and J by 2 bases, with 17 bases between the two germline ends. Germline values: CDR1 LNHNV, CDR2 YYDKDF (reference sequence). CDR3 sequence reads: CATTPNFDGNYGYTF. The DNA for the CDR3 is TGTGCCACCACCCCGAACTTTGACGGGAACTATGGCTACACCTTC.

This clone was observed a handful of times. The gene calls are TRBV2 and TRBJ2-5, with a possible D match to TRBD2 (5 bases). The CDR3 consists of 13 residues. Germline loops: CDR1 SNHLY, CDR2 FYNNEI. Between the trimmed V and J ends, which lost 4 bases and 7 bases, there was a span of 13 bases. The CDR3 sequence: CASSGLEEGTQYF. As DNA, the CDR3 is TGTGCCAGCAGTGGGCTAGAAGAGGGGACCCAGTACTTC.

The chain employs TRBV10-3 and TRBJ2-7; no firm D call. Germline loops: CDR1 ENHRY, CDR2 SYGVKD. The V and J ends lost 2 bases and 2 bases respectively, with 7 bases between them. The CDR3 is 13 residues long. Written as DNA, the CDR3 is TGTGCCATCAGTGAGGATAACACCTACGAGCAGTACTTC. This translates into CAISEDNTYEQYF.

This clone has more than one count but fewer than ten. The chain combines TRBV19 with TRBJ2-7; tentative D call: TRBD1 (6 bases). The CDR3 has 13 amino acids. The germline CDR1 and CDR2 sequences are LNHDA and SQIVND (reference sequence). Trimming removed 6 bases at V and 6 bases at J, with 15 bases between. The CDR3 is CASRTNRESEQYF. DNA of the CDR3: TGTGCCAGTAGGACAAACAGGGAAAGCGAGCAGTACTTC.